The sequence of this T cell receptor (beta chain) was determined in a study of T-cell memory formation after mild COVID-19. Study information: TCR clusters were mostly confined to one donor each.

One entry per CDR3 protein, called by TCRdb with MiXCR from the 5' RACE reads. The sample has about 470,000 distinct CDR3 sequences; nearly 25% are singletons. This clonotype was picked up many times. Its specificity is unknown. Findings and caveats of the study: Contracting CD8+ clones were enriched in EMRA, CD4+ mainly in CM and EM. A balance of CD4 and CD8 characterized clones contracting day 15 to 85, whereas later expanders leaned CD4+. There was no confirmation that second-wave clones peaking on day 37 were SARS-CoV-2 specific.

The receptor was derived from an adult woman who had mild COVID-19 (a few samples of this study predate the infection). Cell type and time point are not known. The sample consisted of PBMCs or a T cell subset sorted from them (not recorded which).

CDR3 protein: CASSPTRLAGHNEQFF. As DNA, the CDR3 is TGTGCCAGCAGTCCCACCCGACTAGCGGGCCACAATGAGCAGTTCTTC. The chain employs TRBV12-3 or TRBV12-4 and TRBJ2-1; 10 nucleotides agree with TRBD2. The CDR3 is made up of 16 amino acids. V lost 5 bases and J lost 5; bases outside the gene matches: 9.